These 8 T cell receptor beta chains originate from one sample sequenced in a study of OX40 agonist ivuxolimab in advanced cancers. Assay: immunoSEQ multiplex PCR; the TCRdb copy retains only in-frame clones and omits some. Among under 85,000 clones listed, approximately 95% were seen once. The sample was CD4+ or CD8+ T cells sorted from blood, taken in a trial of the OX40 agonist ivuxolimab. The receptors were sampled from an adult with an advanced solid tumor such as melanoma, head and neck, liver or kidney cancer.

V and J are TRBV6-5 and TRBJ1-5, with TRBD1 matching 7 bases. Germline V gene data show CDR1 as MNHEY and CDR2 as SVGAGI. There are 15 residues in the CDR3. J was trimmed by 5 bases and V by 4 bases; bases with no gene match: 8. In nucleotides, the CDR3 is TGTGCCAGCAGTTGGGGGGACAGCCAAGATCAGCCCCAGCATTTT. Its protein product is CASSWGDSQDQPQHF.

CDR3 sequence (DNA): TGTGCCAGCACCCTCACAGGGGGCGCAGGTGGCTACACCTTC. It translates to CASTLTGGAGGYTF. V usage is TRBV6-4 and J usage is TRBJ1-2; 9 nucleotides agree with TRBD1. The CDR3 runs 14 residues. V shed 7 bases, J shed 7 bases, and the junction held 10 bases outside the gene matches. Per the germline V gene, CDR1 is MRHNA and CDR2 is SNTAGT.

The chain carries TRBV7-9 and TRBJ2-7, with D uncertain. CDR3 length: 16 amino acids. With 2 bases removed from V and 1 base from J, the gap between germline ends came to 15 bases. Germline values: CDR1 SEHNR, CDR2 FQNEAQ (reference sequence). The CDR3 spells CASSLKAGLGSYEQYF. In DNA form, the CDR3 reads TGTGCCAGCAGCTTAAAAGCCGGGCTAGGGTCCTACGAGCAGTACTTC.

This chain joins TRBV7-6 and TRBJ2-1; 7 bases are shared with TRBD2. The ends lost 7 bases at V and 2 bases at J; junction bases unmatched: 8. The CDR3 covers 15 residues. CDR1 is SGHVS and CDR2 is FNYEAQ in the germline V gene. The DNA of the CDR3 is TGTGCCAGCACCCCTGGGGGGGGGACCTACAATGAGCAGTTCTTC. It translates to CASTPGGGTYNEQFF.

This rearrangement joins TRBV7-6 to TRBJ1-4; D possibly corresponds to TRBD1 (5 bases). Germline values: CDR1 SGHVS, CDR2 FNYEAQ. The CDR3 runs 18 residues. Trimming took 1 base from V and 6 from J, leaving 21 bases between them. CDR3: CASSLEASSEGLDEKLFF. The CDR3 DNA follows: TGTGCCAGCAGCTTAGAGGCCTCCTCAGAGGGGTTGGATGAAAAACTGTTTTTT.

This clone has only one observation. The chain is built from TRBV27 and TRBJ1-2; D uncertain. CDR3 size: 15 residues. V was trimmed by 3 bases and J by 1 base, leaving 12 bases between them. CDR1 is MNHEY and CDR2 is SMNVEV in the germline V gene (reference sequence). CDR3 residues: CASSLKGADNYGYTF. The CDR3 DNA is TGTGCCAGCAGTTTGAAGGGTGCCGATAACTATGGCTACACCTTC.

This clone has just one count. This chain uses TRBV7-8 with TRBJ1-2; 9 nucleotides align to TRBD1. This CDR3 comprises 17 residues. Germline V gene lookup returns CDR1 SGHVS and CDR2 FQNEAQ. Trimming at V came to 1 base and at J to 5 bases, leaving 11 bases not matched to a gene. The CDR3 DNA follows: TGTGCCAGCAGCTTAGGGCCCCCGGACAGGGGAGGATATGGCTACACCTTC. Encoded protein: CASSLGPPDRGGYGYTF.

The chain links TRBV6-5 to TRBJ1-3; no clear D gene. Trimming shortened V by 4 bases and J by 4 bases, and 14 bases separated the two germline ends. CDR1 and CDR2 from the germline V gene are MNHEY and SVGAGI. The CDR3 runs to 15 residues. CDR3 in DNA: TGTGCCAGCAGTTCCCGGACGGTTTTGGGAAACACCATATATTTT. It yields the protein CASSSRTVLGNTIYF.